This note documents a single TCR beta chain sequence. The data are from a study of control samples from healthy donors and cancer patients. Profiled with immunoSEQ multiplex PCR; TCRdb holds only in-frame clones, not every one. The sample yields about 50,000 clones, over 90% seen once. The CDR3 consists of 15 residues. V was cut by 5 bases and J by 1 base, with 14 bases left in between. Germline CDR1 reads KGHSH; CDR2 reads LQKENI. The chain joins TRBV18 to TRBJ1-1; D is undetermined. The receptor was derived from a woman aged 45-59 years with head and neck cancer. Sequences were obtained from PBMCs. DNA for the CDR3: TGTGCCAGCTCATCCCCTTTGGGAGGGAACACTGAAGCTTTCTTT. Translated, it gives CASSSPLGGNTEAFF. Full variable domain (remainder filled in from reference TRBV18 and TRBJ1-1): NAGVMQNPRHLVRRRGQEARLRCSPMKGHSHVYWYRQLPEEGLKFMVYLQKENIIDESGMPKERFSAEFPKEGPSILRIQQVVRGDSAAYFCASSSPLGGNTEAFFGQGTRLTVV.